Described below is a single T cell receptor (beta chain) sequence and its context. Method: immunoSEQ multiplex PCR; TCRdb's copy keeps in-frame clones and lacks some. This sample has about 44,000 clones, with roughly 92% found just once. These data belong to a study of T cell changes during pregnancy in multiple sclerosis. This receptor was identified in a female donor with multiple sclerosis, enrolled in a pregnancy study. The source material was CD4+ T cells from peripheral blood mononuclear cells, sampled in the first trimester of pregnancy.

The CDR3 protein is CAISESRTSAYEQYF. CDR3 in DNA: TGTGCCATCAGTGAGTCGAGGACTAGCGCCTACGAGCAGTACTTC. The chain has TRBV10-3 and TRBJ2-7; 9 nucleotides align to TRBD2. The CDR3 is 15 residues long. Germline trimming cut 0 bases from V and 2 bases from J; bases unmatched to any gene: 2. Germline V gives CDR1 ENHRY, CDR2 SYGVKD.